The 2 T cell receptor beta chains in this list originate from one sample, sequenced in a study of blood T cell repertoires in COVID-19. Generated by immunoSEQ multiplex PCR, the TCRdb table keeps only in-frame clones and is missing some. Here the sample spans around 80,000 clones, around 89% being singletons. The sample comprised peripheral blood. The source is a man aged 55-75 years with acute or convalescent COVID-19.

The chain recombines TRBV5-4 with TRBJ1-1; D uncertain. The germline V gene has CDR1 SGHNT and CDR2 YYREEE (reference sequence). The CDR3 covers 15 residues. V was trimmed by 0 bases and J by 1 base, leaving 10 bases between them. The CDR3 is CASSLGGDGNTEAFF. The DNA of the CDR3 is TGTGCCAGCAGCTTGGGTGGAGACGGGAACACTGAAGCTTTCTTT.

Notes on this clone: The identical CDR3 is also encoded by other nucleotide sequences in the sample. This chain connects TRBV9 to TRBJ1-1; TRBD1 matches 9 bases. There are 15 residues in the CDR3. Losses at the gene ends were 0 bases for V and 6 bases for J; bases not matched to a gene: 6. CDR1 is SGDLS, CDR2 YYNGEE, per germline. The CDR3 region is CASSVGGQGGSEAFF. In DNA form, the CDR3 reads TGTGCCAGCAGCGTAGGGGGACAGGGAGGGTCTGAAGCTTTCTTT.